The 21 T cell receptor beta chains below come from one sample, sequenced in a study of cytomegalovirus exposure and HLA in healthy donors (dated by TCRdb to 2016 to 2017). The method was the immunoSEQ multiplex PCR assay. The multiplex PCR relied on a mix of 60 forward primers for TCR Vbeta segments and 13 reverse primers for TCR Jbeta segments. This immuneACCESS table, as held by TCRdb, lists in-frame sequences with V and J called but not all clones. Of the missing ones, under half trace to an unresolved V gene in checked studies; the others have no known cause. A total of some 150,000 clones appear in this sample, almost 80% of them only once. Roughly 0.7% of the sample comes from the top ten. The sequenced sample consisted of PBMCs. The source of these receptors is a male donor in good health and CMV-seronegative.

The chain has TRBV7-2 and TRBJ2-1; TRBD2 aligns across 12 bases. The V gene's germline CDR1 is SGHTA and CDR2 FQGNSA. This CDR3 spans 19 amino acids. The junction had 7 bases not matched to a gene; V was cut back by 1 base and J by 0 bases. The CDR3 sequence is CASSLVGLAGPSSYNEQFF. The CDR3 DNA reads as TGTGCCAGCAGCTTAGTGGGACTAGCGGGTCCTAGCTCCTACAATGAGCAGTTCTTC. Drawing the rest from reference TRBV7-2 and TRBJ2-1, the complete variable domain is GAGVSQSPSNKVTEKGKDVELRCDPISGHTALYWYRQSLGQGLEFLIYFQGNSAPDKSGLPSDRFSAERTGGSVSTLTIQRTQQEDSAVYLCASSLVGLAGPSSYNEQFFGPGTRLTVL.

This chain uses TRBV6-5 with TRBJ2-7, with a weak D call TRBD1 (5 bases). The CDR3 is made up of 13 amino acids. V lost 0 bases and J lost 6, with 9 bases in between. The germline CDR1 and CDR2 sequences are MNHEY and SVGAGI. For the CDR3, the DNA is TGTGCCAGCAGTTACTCTACGACAGTCGAGCAGTACTTC. Amino acids: CASSYSTTVEQYF.

This clone was counted only a few times. This chain links TRBV4-3 with TRBJ1-1; D gene unclear. CDR1 and CDR2 (germline): LGHNA, YSLEER. The CDR3 runs to 15 residues. Between the trimmed V and J ends, which lost 2 bases and 1 base, there was a span of 11 bases. The CDR3, as DNA: TGCGCCAGCAGCCAAACGCGGCAGAGGAACACTGAAGCTTTCTTT. This translates into CASSQTRQRNTEAFF.

The genes are TRBV5-4 and TRBJ2-1; 7 bases agree with TRBD1. This CDR3 is built from 15 residues. Germline V gene sequence: CDR1 SGHNT, CDR2 YYREEE (reference sequence). The junction had 7 bases not matched to a gene; V was cut back by 3 bases and J by 4 bases. This chain's CDR3 is CASSSDRLPYNEQFF. The DNA for the CDR3 is TGTGCCAGCAGCTCGGACAGGCTCCCGTACAATGAGCAGTTCTTC.

V is TRBV6-1 and J is TRBJ1-2, with 8 positions matching TRBD1. Germline V gene lookup returns CDR1 MNHNS and CDR2 SASEGT. V dropped 0 bases and J dropped 0; count of bases not matched to a gene: 15. The CDR3 spans 20 residues. CDR3 region: CASSEARLTGALEPNYGYTF. CDR3 DNA: TGTGCCAGCAGTGAAGCACGACTGACAGGGGCCCTGGAGCCTAACTATGGCTACACCTTC.

V usage is TRBV6-5 and J usage is TRBJ1-1; tentative D call: TRBD1 (5 bases). CDR3 length equals 14 residues. The germline V gene has CDR1 MNHEY and CDR2 SVGAGI. Between the trimmed V and J ends, which lost 2 bases and 0 bases, there was a span of 7 bases. The DNA for the CDR3 is TGTGCCAGCAGTTACGGGGCAATGAACACTGAAGCTTTCTTT. This gives the protein CASSYGAMNTEAFF.

The gene calls are TRBV15 and TRBJ1-1; D not resolved. The germline gives CDR1 LNHNV, CDR2 YYDKDF (reference sequence). This CDR3 is 13 amino acids long. Trimming stripped 5 bases from V and 8 bases from J, with 15 bases between. CDR3 loop: CATSRYAGSEAFF. CDR3 coding DNA: TGTGCCACCAGCCGATACGCGGGGTCCGAAGCTTTCTTT.

Of note for this clone: One end of the junction varies from germline; a read error may be responsible. This chain connects TRBV7-9 to TRBJ2-7, with 7 bases matching TRBD2. CDR1 is SEHNR and CDR2 is FQNEAQ in the germline V gene (reference sequence). CDR3 length: 14 amino acids. CDR3 sequence (DNA): TGTTCCAGCGGGGTGTTCGGGGAGCGTTACGAGCAGTACTTC. It is translated as CSSGVFGERYEQYF.

This clone showed up just a few times. The chain joins TRBV7-9 to TRBJ2-2, with TRBD1 identical over 7 bases. Trimming took 5 bases from V and 1 from J; bases not matched to a gene: 4. This CDR3 has 15 residues. The germline gives CDR1 SEHNR, CDR2 FQNEAQ (reference sequence). CDR3 DNA: TGTGCCAGCAGCCACCGGGACAGGAACACCGGGGAGCTGTTTTTT. It encodes CASSHRDRNTGELFF.

The chain joins TRBV18 to TRBJ1-4; weak D call: TRBD1 (6 bases). The CDR3 totals 15 residues. Germline assignment: CDR1 KGHSH and CDR2 LQKENI. The V gene lost 2 bases and the J gene lost 5 bases, with 12 bases spanning the gap. The CDR3 region is CASSPTKGQNEKLFF. CDR3 sequence (DNA): TGTGCCAGCTCACCAACGAAAGGACAGAATGAAAAACTGTTTTTT. Full variable domain (outside the CDR3, taken from reference TRBV18 and TRBJ1-4): NAGVMQNPRHLVRRRGQEARLRCSPMKGHSHVYWYRQLPEEGLKFMVYLQKENIIDESGMPKERFSAEFPKEGPSILRIQQVVRGDSAAYFCASSPTKGQNEKLFFGSGTQLSVL.

This clone showed up just once. The genes are TRBV7-2 and TRBJ1-5; D might be TRBD1 (6 bases). Deletions cut 1 base from V and 2 bases from J, with 12 bases between. In germline, CDR1 is SGHTA, CDR2 FQGNSA. This CDR3 has 16 residues. The CDR3, as DNA: TGTGCCAGCAGCTTAGATGGGGGGGCTGGCAATCAGCCCCAGCATTTT. Amino acids: CASSLDGGAGNQPQHF.

This clone was picked up a small number of times. The chain has TRBV10-3 and TRBJ1-6, with a tentative D call TRBD1 (5 bases). The CDR3 is 12 amino acids. V was cut by 6 bases and J by 8 bases, with 8 bases left in between. Looked up from germline, CDR1 is ENHRY and CDR2 is SYGVKD. The CDR3 sequence: CAIRGEDSPLHF. The CDR3 region has the DNA TGTGCCATCAGAGGGGAGGATTCACCCCTCCACTTT.

The J gene is TRBJ1-2, the V gene TRBV5-1, with 8 bases lining up with TRBD1. Germline V lookup: CDR1 SGHRS, CDR2 YFSETQ. CDR3 length equals 15 residues. V lost 4 bases, J lost 0 bases, and 5 bases stayed unmatched. The CDR3 nucleotides are TGCGCCAGCAGCGATGGGACAGGCTCTAACTATGGCTACACCTTC. It translates to CASSDGTGSNYGYTF.

The chain has TRBV12-5 and TRBJ2-3; TRBD2 matches at 7 bases. This CDR3 contains 16 residues. The junction had 8 bases not matched to a gene; V was cut back by 5 bases and J by 0 bases. Germline CDR1 and CDR2: LGHNT and FRNRAP. The CDR3 loop reads CASGPGRATSTDTQYF. In DNA, the CDR3 is TGTGCTAGTGGTCCGGGGAGGGCAACTAGCACAGATACGCAGTATTTT.

J is TRBJ1-1 and V is TRBV4-1; D perhaps matches TRBD1 (6 bases). Germline V gene sequence: CDR1 MGHRA, CDR2 YSYEKL. CDR3 length: 13 residues. The germline V and J ends were trimmed by 8 bases and 0 bases, with 10 bases remaining between them. CDR3 coding DNA: TGCGCCAGCGACACAGGGATGAACACTGAAGCTTTCTTT. Its translation is CASDTGMNTEAFF.

The chain recombines TRBV10-1 with TRBJ2-2; TRBD1 aligns across 9 bases. The germline V gene has CDR1 WNHNN and CDR2 SYGVQD (reference sequence). This CDR3 comprises 16 residues. V dropped 10 bases and J dropped 4; count of bases not matched to a gene: 13. The CDR3 region has the DNA TGCGCCAACAAAAACAGGGGGCTGGAGGCCACCGGGGAGCTGTTTTTT. It specifies CANKNRGLEATGELFF.

The chain uses TRBV18 and TRBJ1-2; maybe TRBD1 (5 bases). The CDR3 runs to 19 residues. Trimming took off 6 bases at V and 0 bases at J, with 26 bases between the two ends. Germline CDR1 is KGHSH and CDR2 is LQKENI. The CDR3 reads CASSQYGRTSRGANYGYTF. CDR3 bases: TGTGCCAGCTCCCAGTACGGTCGCACATCAAGGGGCGCTAACTATGGCTACACCTTC.

The V and J genes are TRBV11-2 and TRBJ2-2, with 11 bases fitting TRBD2. The CDR3 consists of 17 residues. Unmatched junction bases numbered 12, after V lost 5 bases and J lost 7 bases. Germline values: CDR1 SGHAT, CDR2 FQNNGV. CDR3 sequence (DNA): TGTGCCAGCAGCCCAGATTTGGCTAGCGGGGGGTTCGGGGAGCTGTTTTTT. Protein product: CASSPDLASGGFGELFF.

The chain uses TRBV7-2 and TRBJ2-3, with TRBD2 as a possible D gene (5 bases). The V and J ends lost 1 base and 2 bases respectively, with 16 bases between them. This CDR3 is built from 17 residues. Germline values: CDR1 SGHTA, CDR2 FQGNSA. The CDR3 DNA follows: TGTGCCAGCAGCTTAGAACGACGGCTTGGACTCACAGATACGCAGTATTTT. Translating gives CASSLERRLGLTDTQYF.

The chain couples TRBV27 to TRBJ2-1; tentative D call: TRBD2 (5 bases). Germline CDR1 is MNHEY and CDR2 is SMNVEV (reference sequence). The germline V and J ends were trimmed by 5 bases and 7 bases, with 12 bases remaining between them. The CDR3 covers 13 residues. The chain's CDR3 is CASSLLRGNEQFF. CDR3 nucleotide sequence: TGTGCCAGCAGTCTACTACGGGGTAATGAGCAGTTCTTC.

This clone came up once. The chain has TRBV10-1 and TRBJ2-5; D is ambiguous. Germline CDR1 is WNHNN and CDR2 is SYGVQD (reference sequence). The CDR3 covers 17 residues. V lost 0 bases and J 2 bases, leaving 16 bases between the germline ends. The CDR3 spells CASSESSPVLSQETQYF. Here the CDR3 DNA reads TGCGCCAGCAGTGAGTCGAGTCCCGTACTCTCACAAGAGACCCAGTACTTC.